This is a list of T cell receptor beta chains from one sample in a study of blood T cells in healthy people across ages. Using its own MiXCR run on the 5' RACE reads, TCRdb lists one record per CDR3 protein. The data contain around 800,000 distinct CDR3 sequences, approximately 24% of them singletons. This sample was also put to use in a study of T cells of mothers and their children.

The source material was blood. The receptors were gathered from a boy between 10 and 17 years old in good health. CDR3s include the opening cysteine and the closing phenylalanine or tryptophan. Each record gives: J gene, clone size, D gene, V gene, CDR3 protein, CDR3 DNA. A D gene is named only where the DNA matches it firmly. For some rows the clone size is stated as once, few or many, or as a class when expanded; others skip it.

j_call: TRBJ1-2; clone_size: .; d_call: .; v_call: TRBV21-1; cdr3_aa: CASSNLSVRGYTF; cdr3_nt: TGTGCCAGCAGCAACCTCTCTGTGCGCGGCTACACCTTC
j_call: TRBJ2-7; clone_size: .; d_call: TRBD1; v_call: TRBV20-1; cdr3_aa: CSARAPGQSEQYF; cdr3_nt: TGCAGTGCTAGGGCCCCGGGACAGAGCGAGCAGTACTTC
j_call: TRBJ2-7; clone_size: .; d_call: .; v_call: TRBV5-1; cdr3_aa: CASSPGSVSQEYF; cdr3_nt: TGCGCCAGCAGCCCGGGGTCAGTGTCTCAAGAGTACTTC
j_call: TRBJ1-2; clone_size: .; d_call: .; v_call: TRBV12-3/TRBV12-4; cdr3_aa: CASSFMTAGGYTF; cdr3_nt: TGTGCCAGCAGTTTTATGACAGCGGGAGGCTACACCTTC
j_call: TRBJ2-2; clone_size: few; d_call: TRBD2; v_call: TRBV5-1; cdr3_aa: CASSPLGGNPATGELFF; cdr3_nt: TGCGCCAGCAGCCCCCTCGGGGGGAACCCAGCTACTGGGGAGCTGTTTTTT
j_call: TRBJ2-7; clone_size: few; d_call: TRBD1; v_call: TRBV28; cdr3_aa: CASSSGTAPYEQYF; cdr3_nt: TGTGCCAGCAGTTCCGGGACAGCCCCCTACGAGCAGTACTTC
j_call: TRBJ2-2; clone_size: .; d_call: .; v_call: TRBV5-1; cdr3_aa: CASSTAGYLNTGELFF; cdr3_nt: TGCGCCAGCAGCACGGCGGGCTACCTGAACACCGGGGAGCTGTTTTTT
j_call: TRBJ1-3; clone_size: few; d_call: TRBD1; v_call: TRBV18; cdr3_aa: CASSPRDSSGNTIYF; cdr3_nt: TGTGCCAGCTCACCGCGGGACAGCAGTGGAAACACCATATATTTT
j_call: TRBJ2-3; clone_size: .; d_call: .; v_call: TRBV20-1; cdr3_aa: CSGVLDLNTDTQYF; cdr3_nt: TGCAGTGGGGTCCTCGACCTAAACACAGATACGCAGTATTTT
j_call: TRBJ1-3; clone_size: .; d_call: .; v_call: TRBV12-3/TRBV12-4; cdr3_aa: CASSFAPGNTIYF; cdr3_nt: TGTGCCAGCAGTTTTGCTCCCGGAAACACCATATATTTT
j_call: TRBJ2-1; clone_size: few; d_call: .; v_call: TRBV20-1; cdr3_aa: CSASKASEWSFSYNEQFF; cdr3_nt: TGCAGTGCTTCTAAGGCTAGCGAGTGGTCCTTCTCCTACAATGAGCAGTTCTTC
j_call: TRBJ2-1; clone_size: .; d_call: TRBD1; v_call: TRBV20-1; cdr3_aa: CSAPGQGNRGHNEQFF; cdr3_nt: TGCAGTGCCCCGGGACAGGGGAACAGGGGTCACAATGAGCAGTTCTTC
j_call: TRBJ1-1; clone_size: .; d_call: .; v_call: TRBV7-9; cdr3_aa: CASSLATGGEAFF; cdr3_nt: TGTGCCAGCAGCTTAGCAACGGGGGGAGAAGCTTTCTTT
j_call: TRBJ2-1; clone_size: .; d_call: TRBD2; v_call: TRBV5-5; cdr3_aa: CASSFLVAGGHEQFF; cdr3_nt: TGTGCCTCCAGCTTCTTGGTAGCGGGGGGTCATGAGCAGTTCTTC
j_call: TRBJ2-7; clone_size: .; d_call: .; v_call: TRBV27; cdr3_aa: CASSLHRTIGYEQYF; cdr3_nt: TGTGCCAGCAGTCTACACCGGACCATCGGCTACGAGCAGTACTTC
j_call: TRBJ2-7; clone_size: .; d_call: .; v_call: TRBV5-5; cdr3_aa: CASSFSVGYEQYF; cdr3_nt: TGTGCCAGCAGCTTTTCCGTGGGTTACGAGCAGTACTTC
j_call: TRBJ1-1; clone_size: few; d_call: .; v_call: TRBV7-9; cdr3_aa: CASSQMRTRANTEAFF; cdr3_nt: TGTGCCAGCAGCCAAATGAGGACCAGGGCGAACACTGAAGCTTTCTTT
j_call: TRBJ2-7; clone_size: .; d_call: TRBD1; v_call: TRBV7-2; cdr3_aa: CASRYPGQNYEQYF; cdr3_nt: TGTGCCAGCAGATATCCGGGACAGAACTACGAGCAGTACTTC
j_call: TRBJ2-1; clone_size: .; d_call: .; v_call: TRBV5-1; cdr3_aa: CASSLSRLNEQFF; cdr3_nt: TGCGCCAGCAGCTTGTCAAGGTTGAATGAGCAGTTCTTC
j_call: TRBJ2-3; clone_size: .; d_call: .; v_call: TRBV5-5; cdr3_aa: CASSSEGYTQYF; cdr3_nt: TGTGCCAGCAGCTCCGAGGGGTATACGCAGTATTTT
j_call: TRBJ1-2; clone_size: .; d_call: .; v_call: TRBV7-8; cdr3_aa: CASSSRQVNYGYTF; cdr3_nt: TGTGCCAGCAGCTCTCGACAGGTTAACTATGGCTACACCTTC
j_call: TRBJ2-4; clone_size: .; d_call: TRBD2; v_call: TRBV6-5; cdr3_aa: CASSYLHTLSGGNKNIQYF; cdr3_nt: TGTGCCAGCAGTTACCTACATACATTAAGCGGGGGGAACAAAAACATTCAGTACTTC
j_call: TRBJ2-7; clone_size: few; d_call: .; v_call: TRBV5-1; cdr3_aa: CASSFDGTSYEQYF; cdr3_nt: TGCGCCAGCAGCTTCGACGGTACCTCCTACGAGCAGTACTTC
j_call: TRBJ2-3; clone_size: .; d_call: TRBD2; v_call: TRBV29-1; cdr3_aa: CSERLAGGDTQYF; cdr3_nt: TGCAGCGAGCGACTAGCGGGCGGGGATACGCAGTATTTT
j_call: TRBJ2-5; clone_size: few; d_call: .; v_call: TRBV20-1; cdr3_aa: CSARVRGAVEETQYF; cdr3_nt: TGCAGTGCTAGGGTCCGGGGGGCTGTCGAAGAGACCCAGTACTTC
j_call: TRBJ1-2; clone_size: few; d_call: .; v_call: TRBV10-3; cdr3_aa: CAISESSGGDYGYTF; cdr3_nt: TGTGCCATCAGTGAGTCTTCGGGGGGAGACTATGGCTACACCTTC
j_call: TRBJ2-1; clone_size: .; d_call: .; v_call: TRBV6-5; cdr3_aa: CANSYRANNEQFF; cdr3_nt: TGTGCCAACAGTTACAGGGCTAACAATGAGCAGTTCTTC
j_call: TRBJ2-6; clone_size: few; d_call: .; v_call: TRBV15; cdr3_aa: CATSRVVWRSGANVLTF; cdr3_nt: TGTGCCACCAGCAGAGTTGTATGGAGATCTGGGGCCAACGTCCTGACTTTC
j_call: TRBJ1-2; clone_size: few; d_call: .; v_call: TRBV12-3/TRBV12-4; cdr3_aa: CASSLGAGLGYTF; cdr3_nt: TGTGCCAGCAGTTTAGGGGCAGGGCTGGGCTACACCTTC